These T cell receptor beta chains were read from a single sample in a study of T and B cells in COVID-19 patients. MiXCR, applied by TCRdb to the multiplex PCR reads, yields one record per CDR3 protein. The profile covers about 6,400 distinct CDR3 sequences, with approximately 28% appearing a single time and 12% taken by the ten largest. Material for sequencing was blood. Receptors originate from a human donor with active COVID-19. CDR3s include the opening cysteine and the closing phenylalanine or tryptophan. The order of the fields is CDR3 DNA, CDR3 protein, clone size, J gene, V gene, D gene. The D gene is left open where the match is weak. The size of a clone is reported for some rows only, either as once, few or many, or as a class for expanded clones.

DNA: TGTGCCAGTAGTATAGATCGCCAGGGCGGTGAAAAACTGTTTTTT
CDR3: CASSIDRQGGEKLFF
size: medium-sized
J: TRBJ1-4
V: TRBV19
D: -

DNA: TGTGCCAGCAGCTTGGGGGGACAGGGTACTAATGAAAAACTGTTTTTT
CDR3: CASSLGGQGTNEKLFF
size: medium-sized
J: TRBJ1-4
V: TRBV5-4
D: TRBD1

DNA: TGTGCCAGCTCAAGGGTCGGGACTAGCGGGACCTACGAGCAGTACTTC
CDR3: CASSRVGTSGTYEQYF
size: -
J: TRBJ2-7
V: TRBV18
D: TRBD2

DNA: TGTGCCAGCAGTTCCGGGACCGCTAATTCCTACGAGCAGTACTTC
CDR3: CASSSGTANSYEQYF
size: medium-sized
J: TRBJ2-7
V: TRBV6-2/TRBV6-3
D: -

DNA: TGTGCCAGCTCGCACGGGACAGGGAATTCACCCCTCCACTTT
CDR3: CASSHGTGNSPLHF
size: medium-sized
J: TRBJ1-6
V: TRBV18
D: TRBD1

DNA: TGCAGCGTCTTGTCGGGGGAGGATACGCAGTATTTT
CDR3: CSVLSGEDTQYF
size: large
J: TRBJ2-3
V: TRBV29-1
D: -

DNA: TGTGCCAGCATTAGGACTAGCGGGGGCTACGAGCAGTACTTC
CDR3: CASIRTSGGYEQYF
size: medium-sized
J: TRBJ2-7
V: TRBV6-1
D: TRBD2

DNA: TGTGCCAGCAGCTTAGCGTGGGAGACCCAGTACTTC
CDR3: CASSLAWETQYF
size: few
J: TRBJ2-5
V: TRBV7-9
D: -

DNA: TGCGCCAGCAGCTCTAGACTAGCGGGGGCCTACAATGAGCAGTTCTTC
CDR3: CASSSRLAGAYNEQFF
size: few
J: TRBJ2-1
V: TRBV5-1
D: TRBD2

DNA: TGTGCCAGCAGTCCTAGGCAGGGCAGCACTGAAGCTTTCTTT
CDR3: CASSPRQGSTEAFF
size: -
J: TRBJ1-1
V: TRBV12-3/TRBV12-4
D: -

DNA: TGTGCCAGCAGCTTGACTTATGAAGAGACCCAGTACTTC
CDR3: CASSLTYEETQYF
size: -
J: TRBJ2-5
V: TRBV7-9
D: -

DNA: TGTGCCAGCAGCTTGGACACAGGGGACACCGGGGAGCTGTTTTTT
CDR3: CASSLDTGDTGELFF
size: medium-sized
J: TRBJ2-2
V: TRBV5-4
D: TRBD1

DNA: TGTGCCAGCAGTTACTCCCAGGGCAAAGCTTTCTTT
CDR3: CASSYSQGKAFF
size: -
J: TRBJ1-1
V: TRBV6-5
D: -

DNA: TGTGCCAGCAGCAGAGGGGACAGGGGTAGGGCTGGAAACACCATATATTTT
CDR3: CASSRGDRGRAGNTIYF
size: medium-sized
J: TRBJ1-3
V: TRBV5-4
D: TRBD1

DNA: TGTGCCAGCAGTTTTATTCGCGGCAATGAGCAGTTCTTC
CDR3: CASSFIRGNEQFF
size: medium-sized
J: TRBJ2-1
V: TRBV27
D: -

DNA: TGTGCCAGCAGCTTTGGAAAAGAGACCCAGTACTTC
CDR3: CASSFGKETQYF
size: -
J: TRBJ2-5
V: TRBV11-2
D: -

DNA: TGTGCCACCGCTAGGTTGCAAGAGACCCAGTACTTC
CDR3: CATARLQETQYF
size: medium-sized
J: TRBJ2-5
V: TRBV15
D: -

DNA: TGTGCCTGGGGACTAAGTGGTTGGAATCAGCCCCAGCATTTT
CDR3: CAWGLSGWNQPQHF
size: medium-sized
J: TRBJ1-5
V: TRBV30
D: -

DNA: TGTGCCAGCAGCTCCTTCGGGGGGGCGGAGACCCAGTACTTC
CDR3: CASSSFGGAETQYF
size: few
J: TRBJ2-5
V: TRBV7-9
D: TRBD2

DNA: TGTGCCAGCAGCTTTGTGGGAGTTAACGGTGGCTACACCTTC
CDR3: CASSFVGVNGGYTF
size: -
J: TRBJ1-2
V: TRBV7-2
D: -

DNA: TGCGCCAGCAGCCAAGCTGGCGGGAGCACCTACGAGCAGTACTTC
CDR3: CASSQAGGSTYEQYF
size: -
J: TRBJ2-7
V: TRBV4-2
D: TRBD2

DNA: TGTGCCAGCAACCTCCGGGACAGGGGACCCAGCTCCTACAATGAGCAGTTCTTC
CDR3: CASNLRDRGPSSYNEQFF
size: -
J: TRBJ2-1
V: TRBV7-2
D: TRBD1

DNA: TGTGCCAGCTCACCACCGACGGGACAGAGGCTCGAGCAGTACTTC
CDR3: CASSPPTGQRLEQYF
size: -
J: TRBJ2-7
V: TRBV18
D: TRBD1

DNA: TGTGCCAGCAGCCCTCAGGGGAACTATGGCTACACCTTC
CDR3: CASSPQGNYGYTF
size: -
J: TRBJ1-2
V: TRBV7-2
D: -

DNA: TGCAGTGCTAGCCGGGAGGGATATAGCAATCAGCCCCAGCATTTT
CDR3: CSASREGYSNQPQHF
size: few
J: TRBJ1-5
V: TRBV20-1
D: -

DNA: TGTGCCAGCAGCCCAGGGACCGGGGAGCTGTTTTTT
CDR3: CASSPGTGELFF
size: -
J: TRBJ2-2
V: TRBV11-1
D: -

DNA: TGCGCCAGCAGCTTGGGACACAGGAACACTGAAGCTTTCTTT
CDR3: CASSLGHRNTEAFF
size: -
J: TRBJ1-1
V: TRBV5-1
D: -

DNA: TGTGCCAGCAGCCCATTCGGAACTGAAGCTTTCTTT
CDR3: CASSPFGTEAFF
size: few
J: TRBJ1-1
V: TRBV5-5
D: -

DNA: TGTGCCAGCAGCCAAGACCCGGGAGGGGCAAGGACAGATACGCAGTATTTT
CDR3: CASSQDPGGARTDTQYF
size: once
J: TRBJ2-3
V: TRBV5-6
D: TRBD2

DNA: TGTGCCAGTAGTATTCGTGAAAAACTGTTTTTT
CDR3: CASSIREKLFF
size: large
J: TRBJ1-4
V: TRBV19
D: -

DNA: TGTGCCAGCAGTAGGGACAGGGGAACCTACGAGCAGTACTTC
CDR3: CASSRDRGTYEQYF
size: -
J: TRBJ2-7
V: TRBV6-2/TRBV6-3
D: TRBD1

DNA: TGTGCCAGCAGTTACGACGGAAAGTACCAAGAGACCCAGTACTTC
CDR3: CASSYDGKYQETQYF
size: medium-sized
J: TRBJ2-5
V: TRBV6-5
D: -

DNA: TGTGCCAGCAGTTTAGGGCAGGGGCGGACCGGGGAGCTGTTTTTT
CDR3: CASSLGQGRTGELFF
size: medium-sized
J: TRBJ2-2
V: TRBV12-3/TRBV12-4
D: -